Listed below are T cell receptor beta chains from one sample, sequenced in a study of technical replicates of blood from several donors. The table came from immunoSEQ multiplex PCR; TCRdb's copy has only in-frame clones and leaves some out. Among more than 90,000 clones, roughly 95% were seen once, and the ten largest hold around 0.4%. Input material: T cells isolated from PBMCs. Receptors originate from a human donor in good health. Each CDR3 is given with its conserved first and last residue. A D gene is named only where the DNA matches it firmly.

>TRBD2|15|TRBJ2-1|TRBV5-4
TGTGCCAGCAGCGGAGGACTAGCGAATTACAATGAGCAGTTCTTC
CASSGGLANYNEQFF
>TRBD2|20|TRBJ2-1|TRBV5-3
TGTGCCAGAAGCTTTCCTTTTTTAAGGGTTGAGAGGGAGGGCCGTAATGAGCAGTTCTTC
CARSFPFLRVEREGRNEQFF
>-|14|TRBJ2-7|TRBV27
TGTGCCAGCAGTTTAGGCGGACATTCCTACGAGCAGTACTTC
CASSLGGHSYEQYF
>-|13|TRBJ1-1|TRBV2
TGTGCCAGCAGTGTCGACTTGAACACTGAAGCTTTCTTT
CASSVDLNTEAFF
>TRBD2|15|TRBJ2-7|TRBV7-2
TGTGCCAGCAGCTTAACGGGACTAACCTCCTACGAGCAGTACTTC
CASSLTGLTSYEQYF
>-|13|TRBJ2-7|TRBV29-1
TGCAGCGTCGGGGACACGGGGTCCTACGAGCAGTACTTC
CSVGDTGSYEQYF
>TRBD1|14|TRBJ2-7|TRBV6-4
TGTGCCAGCAGCCAGGAAGGGGGCAGCTACGAGCAGTACTTC
CASSQEGGSYEQYF
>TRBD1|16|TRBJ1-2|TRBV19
TGTGCCAGTAGTTTACGTCCGGGACAGGGGAACTATGGCTACACCTTC
CASSLRPGQGNYGYTF
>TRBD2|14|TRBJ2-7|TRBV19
TGTGCCAGTACCTTAGCGGGGTCCTCCTACGAGCAGTACTTC
CASTLAGSSYEQYF
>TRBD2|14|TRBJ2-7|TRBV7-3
TGTGCCAGCAGCCGGACTAGCGAATCCTACGAGCAGTACTTC
CASSRTSESYEQYF